This paragraph covers one T cell receptor (beta chain) sequence. There is no known antigen for this receptor. Base-call qualities are not available, and no considerably larger clone is one nucleotide away. Library generation was performed with the immunoSEQ multiplex PCR assay. TCRdb holds this immuneACCESS table with in-frame rearrangements only. Some clones are missing; in checked studies, unresolved V genes explain under half, and the rest has no known cause. The sample includes roughly 700,000 clones, with around nine tenths observed a single time. Jointly, the top ten make up 0.01% of the sample. Taken from cysteine to phenylalanine, the CDR3 has 15 residues. Only the CDR3 DNA is retained, 45 bases long and in frame from the first base. Reading the germline V gene (reference sequence) gives CDR1 SEHNR and CDR2 FQNEAQ. Trimming leaves V shorter by 5 bases and J shorter by 6 bases, with the junction holding 8 bases beyond the gene matches.

The data derive from a study of shared T cell receptors in the human thymus (dated by TCRdb to the early 2020s). At the level of the whole study: The study investigated the way shared, self-reactive T-cell receptor alpha chains are produced in the human thymus.

The same sample was also studied in work on human thymus T cells. From that second study: In Finland, the donors were immunologically healthy infants who were having open corrective cardiac surgery for congenital heart defects. Thymus tissue was collected as surgical resects that were removed during corrective cardiac surgery. Biased V and J gene segment usage appeared to be present in both thymic and peripheral blood repertoires. The related research reported highly overlapping thymic TCR repertoires among unrelated individuals. The study used eight infant thymus samples plus four related peripheral blood samples to characterize TCR alpha and beta repertoires. The infant donors were 7 to 244 days old, and the cohort included six or seven males and a couple of females. After being mechanically released from the tissue, thymocytes were kept at -70 degrees C in pellets of about 9-34 million cells. Genomic DNA was extracted from frozen cell pellets with a QIAsymphony instrument. TCRB and TCRAD loci were amplified from a standardized quantity of quality-controlled genomic DNA using the immunoSEQ multiplex PCR assay. The V(D)J region was spanned by amplicons of a length sufficient to cover the CDR3 and to identify V and J genes. The amplicons were sequenced on an Illumina platform via the commercial immunoSEQ service. Primer bias and sequencing errors were corrected as previously described, and TCRAD and TCRB definitions were based on the IMGT database. Analysis of the repertoires was done with immunoSEQ Analyzer 3.0 and VDJTools and included basic statistics, V/J segment usage, diversity estimates, rarefaction and pairwise overlap. To estimate diversity, the Chao1, ChaoE, Efron-Thisted, Shannon and inverse Simpson indices were applied, and diversity was also estimated on datasets down-sampled to the smallest sample. Repertoire overlap was assessed by strict matching of CDR3 nucleotide sequence, V gene and J gene, and clustering was done by Jaccard-based multidimensional scaling. On average, thymus samples yielded 800,000 or so unique TCRB clonotypes, whereas blood samples yielded around 88,000.

This sequence uses TRBV7-9 and TRBJ2-7; 12 junctional bases match TRBD1. The source is a boy under three years old with a congenital heart defect. Donor details come from another sample of the same person, matched by shared clones. The specimen was thymocytes. CDR3 protein: CASSPRDRGRGEQYF. The nucleotide sequence reads TGTGCCAGCAGCCCCCGGGACAGGGGGCGCGGCGAGCAGTACTTC.